One T cell receptor beta chain is described in this entry. Its specificity is not known. It is likely a read error, because the conserved phenylalanine at the end of the CDR3 is missing. Preparation of the TCRbeta library used unique molecular identifiers. TCRdb itself ran the PCR reads through MiXCR, one entry per CDR3 protein. The sample includes fewer than 150,000 distinct CDR3 sequences, roughly 9% seen only once; the top ten take approximately 25%. The CDR3 runs to 14 residues. Germline V gene sequence: CDR1 SGHRS, CDR2 YFSETQ. V dropped 3 bases and J dropped 1 base, with 11 bases sitting between them. The sample belongs to a study of T-cell reconstitution after alpha-beta-depleted transplantation in children. General study points: After transplant, at about two months, alpha-beta T cells were reportedly derived from several hundred expanded graft clones. Surviving recipient T cells and thymic progenitors accounted for the high day-60 TCRbeta diversity observed in some patients. Newly produced T cells mostly accounted for T-cell counts and diversity one year post-transplant.

Here the sequenced sample was PBMCs, mostly from graft donor cells, taken 180 days after TCRalphabeta/CD19-depleted stem cell transplant. J is TRBJ2-7 and V is TRBV5-1, with D perhaps matching TRBD1 or TRBD2 (5 bases each). This sequence was found in a girl under three years old who had a stem cell transplant for combined immunodeficiency, so the T cells may come from the graft donor. The CDR3 region has the DNA TGCGCCAGCAGCTCAGGGCGCGGGTCCTACGAGCAGTACTAC. Its translation: CASSSGRGSYEQYY.